This TCR beta chain was captured by sequencing in a study of graft-versus-host responses after intestinal transplantation. Study details: Following induction with anti-thymocyte globulin, all recipients were given tacrolimus and steroids for three to four years.

The assay was immunoSEQ multiplex PCR, and TCRdb's table has in-frame clones only and misses some. The sample consists of 25,000 to 35,000 clones, 90% to 95% of them appearing once. The CDR3 consists of 16 residues. J was trimmed by 3 bases and V by 6 bases; bases with no gene match: 14. Germline assignment: CDR1 SEHNR and CDR2 FQNEAQ (reference sequence). In the case of this clone: The antigen is unknown.

The study, taken as a whole, reports: Maximum circulating GvH clone levels tracked with early post-transplant HvG decreases.

The input for sequencing was PBMCs, taken roughly 68 days after intestinal transplant. The sequence was collected from a human patient who received an intestinal transplant, so some T cells may come from the graft donor. V usage is TRBV7-9 and J usage is TRBJ2-7, with TRBD2 identical over 7 bases. The CDR3 DNA sequence: TGTGCCAGCAGTTCCGGGGAGGGCAAACCCCTCTACGAGCAGTACTTC. Its protein is CASSSGEGKPLYEQYF. The complete variable domain, with remaining parts taken from reference TRBV7-9 and TRBJ2-7, reads DTGVSQNPRHKITKRGQNVTFRCDPISEHNRLYWYRQTLGQGPEFLTYFQNEAQLEKSRLLSDRFSAERPKGSFSTLEIQRTEQGDSAMYLCASSSGEGKPLYEQYFGPGTRLTVT.